This entry lists 25 T cell receptor beta chains sequenced from one sample in a study of human T cells and chemical hapten exposure. In TCRdb, the RACE reads were re-called with MiXCR into one record per CDR3 protein. The table has roughly 200,000 distinct CDR3 sequences, roughly a quarter seen once. Time point denoted: patch test 3, about 24 weeks after DPC sensitization. Treatment described: therapeutic diphenylcyclopropenone sensitization with weekly scalp DPC. The input for sequencing was whole blood, taken in connection with sensitization to the hapten diphenylcyclopropenone (DPC). The receptors derive from a woman between 40 and 50 years old with alopecia areata. Some clones in this sample may be carry-over from other donors' samples.

This clonotype showed up just a few times. The genes are TRBV7-2 and TRBJ2-7, with 11 bases matching TRBD2. The trim removed 3 bases at V and 5 bases at J, leaving 3 bases unmatched. CDR1 is SGHTA, CDR2 FQGNSA, per germline. This CDR3 spans 14 amino acids. The CDR3 region is CASSFTSGSNEQYF. The CDR3, as DNA: TGTGCCAGCAGCTTTACTAGCGGGAGTAACGAGCAGTACTTC.

The chain has TRBV6-6 and TRBJ1-1; the D gene is possibly TRBD1 (6 bases). Germline-derived CDR1 and CDR2 are MNHNY and SVGAGI (reference sequence). V lost 11 bases, J lost 6 bases, and 10 bases lay in between. The CDR3 loop spans 10 amino acids. This CDR3 is CAGGGPEAFF. The CDR3 region has the DNA TGTGCCGGCGGGGGCCCTGAAGCTTTCTTT.

The gene calls are TRBV7-9 and TRBJ1-4; no reliable D call. This CDR3 has 14 amino acids. V was trimmed by 4 bases and J by 4 bases, leaving 10 bases between them. Germline V gene data show CDR1 as SEHNR and CDR2 as FQNEAQ (reference sequence). CDR3 sequence: CASSSFSGNEKLFF. The DNA for the CDR3 is TGTGCCAGCAGCTCCTTCTCGGGTAATGAAAAACTGTTTTTT.

V gene TRBV27 combines with J gene TRBJ2-7, with D perhaps being TRBD1 or TRBD2 (5 bases each). V lost 10 bases and J 1 base, leaving 14 bases between the germline ends. CDR1 is MNHEY and CDR2 is SMNVEV in the germline V gene (reference sequence). The CDR3 is 13 residues long. The CDR3, as DNA: TGTGCCACCTCCCGGGACCGGTCCTACGAGCAGTACTTC. It is translated as CATSRDRSYEQYF.

V usage is TRBV6-5 and J usage is TRBJ2-7; D remains ambiguous. V was clipped by 1 base and J by 0 bases, with 7 bases between them. The CDR3 is made up of 14 amino acids. Germline assignment: CDR1 MNHEY and CDR2 SVGAGI. The CDR3 DNA reads as TGTGCCAGCAGTTACTTAACTGACTCCTACGAGCAGTACTTC. This translates into CASSYLTDSYEQYF.

This clonotype was seen a handful of times. V is TRBV29-1 and J is TRBJ2-1, with D perhaps matching TRBD2 (5 bases). Germline CDR1 reads SQVTM; CDR2 reads ANQGSEA. V lost 0 bases and J lost 8, with 11 bases in between. The CDR3 runs 13 residues. The chain's CDR3 is CSVEDTWTDEQFF. CDR3 DNA: TGCAGCGTTGAAGATACCTGGACTGATGAGCAGTTCTTC.

The chain is built from TRBV10-3 and TRBJ2-5; TRBD1 agrees at 8 bases. The V segment lost 10 bases and the J segment 5 bases; nucleotides outside the gene matches: 12. This CDR3 comprises 14 residues. Germline CDR1 reads ENHRY; CDR2 reads SYGVKD. CDR3 loop: CATAEAGGVETQYF. CDR3 coding DNA: TGTGCCACGGCCGAGGCAGGGGGCGTCGAGACCCAGTACTTC.

CDR3 sequence reads: CASSLYPGQGYEQYF. In DNA form, the CDR3 reads TGTGCCAGCAGCTTATATCCGGGACAGGGCTACGAGCAGTACTTC. The rearrangement links TRBV7-8 to TRBJ2-7, with 9 bases that match TRBD1. CDR1 and CDR2 from the germline V gene are SGHVS and FQNEAQ. Trimming at V came to 2 bases and at J to 3 bases, leaving 5 bases not matched to a gene. The CDR3 runs to 15 residues.

The chain employs TRBV6-5 and TRBJ2-1; D perhaps matches TRBD1 (5 bases). Looked up from germline, CDR1 is MNHEY and CDR2 is SVGAGI. V lost 0 bases to trimming and J lost 7 bases, with 13 bases between them. The CDR3 runs 15 residues. This chain's CDR3 is CASSYSWQGANEQFF. CDR3 coding DNA: TGTGCCAGCAGTTACTCATGGCAGGGTGCGAATGAGCAGTTCTTC.

V usage is TRBV7-3 and J usage is TRBJ1-4; D gene ambiguous. The length of the CDR3 is 15 residues. Trimming pared 2 bases from V and 8 bases from J, leaving 15 bases between. Germline assignment: CDR1 SGHTA and CDR2 FQGTGA. CDR3 nucleotides: TGTGCCAGCAGCTTACGGTCCCCAGTTGTGGAAAAACTGTTTTTT. Translated: CASSLRSPVVEKLFF.

This chain links TRBV12-3 or TRBV12-4 with TRBJ2-7; a weak D match, TRBD2 (6 bases). The CDR3 contains 13 residues. The germline V and J ends were trimmed by 6 bases and 5 bases, with 14 bases remaining between them. For the CDR3, the DNA is TGTGCCAGCAGAAAGGCCCTAGCGAACGAGCAGTACTTC. Its translation: CASRKALANEQYF.

This clonotype came up a few times. This chain links TRBV6-2 or TRBV6-3 with TRBJ2-5; TRBD1 is a possible D gene (5 bases). Trimming pared 2 bases from V and 5 bases from J, leaving 9 bases between. Germline CDR1 is MNHEY and CDR2 is SVGEGT. The CDR3 spans 13 residues. The CDR3 is CASSYQGRETQYF. CDR3 sequence (DNA): TGTGCCAGCAGTTACCAGGGAAGGGAGACCCAGTACTTC.

This clonotype was detected a few times. This chain joins TRBV27 and TRBJ2-7; D not certain. Trimming pared 5 bases from V and 4 bases from J, leaving 12 bases between. This CDR3 region has 13 residues. From germline, CDR1 is MNHEY and CDR2 SMNVEV (reference sequence). CDR3 residues: CASSLLLGYEQYF. The CDR3, as DNA: TGTGCCAGCAGTCTCCTACTGGGGTACGAGCAGTACTTC.

The gene calls are TRBV28 and TRBJ2-3, with D maybe TRBD2 (6 bases). This CDR3 is 15 amino acids long. Trimming left V 4 bases short and J 2 bases short, with 13 bases between. Germline CDR1 is MDHEN and CDR2 is SYDVKM. DNA for the CDR3: TGTGCCAGCAGTTACTCTAGCGCCAACACAGATACGCAGTATTTT. It codes for CASSYSSANTDTQYF.

The V gene is TRBV10-3, the J gene TRBJ2-7; 11 nucleotides align to TRBD1. With 8 bases clipped from V and 5 bases from J, the junction kept 11 bases outside the gene matches. This CDR3 is 15 amino acids long. CDR1 and CDR2 (germline): ENHRY, SYGVKD. CDR3 sequence: CAIGTTGQGADEQYF. The CDR3, as DNA: TGTGCCATCGGGACTACCGGACAGGGGGCTGACGAGCAGTACTTC.

This chain links TRBV20-1 with TRBJ1-3; 8 positions match TRBD1. Germline CDR1 DFQATT, CDR2 SNEGSKA (reference sequence). The CDR3 contains 14 residues. V was pared by 5 bases and J by 0 bases, with 3 bases of the junction left unmatched. CDR3 region: CSAPTGGSGNTIYF. For the CDR3, the DNA is TGCAGTGCTCCTACAGGGGGCTCTGGAAACACCATATATTTT.

The table lists this clonotype with a few counts. The rearrangement links TRBV27 to TRBJ1-1; possibly TRBD1 for D (6 bases). Trimming removed 6 bases at V and 7 bases at J, with 12 bases between. Germline V gene data show CDR1 as MNHEY and CDR2 as SMNVEV (reference sequence). This CDR3 is built from 12 residues. The CDR3: CASSFNRVEAFF. Here the CDR3 DNA reads TGTGCCAGCAGCTTTAACAGGGTTGAAGCTTTCTTT.

Concerning this clonotype itself: Mismatch with germline at one junction end may stem from a read error. This chain uses TRBV6-1 with TRBJ1-5, with a tentative D call TRBD1 (5 bases). The germline CDR1 and CDR2 sequences are MNHNS and SASEGT. This CDR3 contains 13 residues. As DNA, the CDR3 is TGTGCCAGCAGTGACAGGGCTCATCAGCCCCGGCATTTT. Translation: CASSDRAHQPRHF.

This clonotype was seen only once. The chain recombines TRBV9 with TRBJ2-7; TRBD2 agrees at 7 bases. The CDR3 covers 16 residues. Unmatched junction bases numbered 9, after V lost 0 bases and J lost 3 bases. Germline V lookup: CDR1 SGDLS, CDR2 YYNGEE. The CDR3 nucleotides are TGTGCCAGCAGCGTAGGGGTGGAAGCGGGACTCTACGAGCAGTACTTC. Its translation is CASSVGVEAGLYEQYF.

The V and J genes are TRBV7-9 and TRBJ1-3; 8 bases map to TRBD1. This CDR3 is 16 amino acids long. V lost 1 base and J lost 0; bases outside the gene matches: 2. CDR1 is SEHNR and CDR2 is FQNEAQ in the germline V gene (reference sequence). CDR3 nucleotide sequence: TGTGCCAGCAGCTTAGGCGGACAGGGCTCTGGAAACACCATATATTTT. It yields the protein CASSLGGQGSGNTIYF.

This clonotype has just a few counts. The chain employs TRBV20-1 and TRBJ2-3, with 11 bases identical to TRBD2. The CDR3 has 15 residues. Unmatched junction bases numbered 7, after V lost 5 bases and J lost 3 bases. The germline CDR1 and CDR2 sequences are DFQATT and SNEGSKA (reference sequence). In DNA form, the CDR3 reads TGCAGTGCTCCTCACCCTAGCGGGAGGACAGATACGCAGTATTTT. This encodes CSAPHPSGRTDTQYF.

CDR3 nucleotides: TGCAGCGTCGCAGGGGCCGAGGAACAGCCCCAGCATTTT. As protein: CSVAGAEEQPQHF. This chain uses TRBV29-1 with TRBJ1-5; tentatively, D is TRBD1 (6 bases). V was trimmed by 6 bases and J by 7 bases, leaving 16 bases between them. The CDR3 spans 13 residues. Germline values: CDR1 SQVTM, CDR2 ANQGSEA. Supplemented by reference TRBV29-1 and TRBJ1-5, the full variable domain reads SAVISQKPSRDICQRGTSLTIQCQVDSQVTMMFWYRQQPGQSLTLIATANQGSEATYESGFVIDKFPISRPNLTFSTLTVSNMSPEDSSIYLCSVAGAEEQPQHFGDGTRLSIL.

There are a few counts of this clonotype. The gene calls are TRBV5-4 and TRBJ2-1; tentatively, D is TRBD2 (5 bases). The CDR3 loop spans 14 amino acids. V gave up 6 bases and J gave up 0 bases, with 10 bases separating them. Per the germline V gene, CDR1 is SGHNT and CDR2 is YYREEE (reference sequence). CDR3 DNA: TGTGCCAGCAACGAGGGCGGCTCCTACAATGAGCAGTTCTTC. This codes for CASNEGGSYNEQFF.

The CDR3 bases are TGCAGTGCTAGAGCTTTGGAAGTCGGGGCCAACAAAAACATTCAGTACTTC. Its protein product is CSARALEVGANKNIQYF. The chain couples TRBV20-1 to TRBJ2-4; tentatively, D is TRBD1 or TRBD2 (5 bases each). The germline V and J ends were trimmed by 1 base and 3 bases, with 19 bases remaining between them. Germline V gene lookup returns CDR1 DFQATT and CDR2 SNEGSKA (reference sequence). CDR3 length: 17 residues.

This clonotype was picked up a small number of times. This chain uses TRBV7-9 with TRBJ2-2, with D uncertain. This CDR3 has 14 residues. Germline values: CDR1 SEHNR, CDR2 FQNEAQ (reference sequence). V lost 3 bases to trimming and J lost 3 bases, with 8 bases between them. In DNA, the CDR3 is TGTGCCAGCAGCTTGAGCAGAGACACCGGGGAGCTGTTTTTT. It is translated as CASSLSRDTGELFF.